This T cell receptor (beta chain) was sequenced for a study of T-cell memory formation after mild COVID-19. General study points: CD4+ contracting clones were found mainly in CM and EM, and CD8+ ones in EMRA.

Trimming shortened V by 0 bases and J by 9 bases, and 11 bases separated the two germline ends. This CDR3 contains 12 residues. The germline CDR1 and CDR2 sequences are DFQATT and SNEGSKA (reference sequence). One entry per CDR3 protein, called by TCRdb with MiXCR from the 5' RACE reads. The sample has about 140,000 distinct CDR3 sequences; 14% to 15% are singletons. On this clonotype: Its antigen is unknown.

The receptor was derived from an adult woman who had mild COVID-19 (a few samples of this study predate the infection). Cell type and time point are not known. The material sequenced was PBMCs or a T cell subset sorted from them (not recorded which). The chain links TRBV20-1 to TRBJ1-1, with TRBD1 as a possible D gene (6 bases). CDR3: CSARDGGRKAFF. In nucleotides, the CDR3 is TGCAGTGCTAGAGATGGGGGCAGAAAAGCTTTCTTT.